The clone carrying this TCR beta chain was observed a handful of times. These data come from a study of identical twins. V shed 2 bases, J shed 4 bases, and the junction held 8 bases outside the gene matches. The CDR3 has 17 residues. CDR1 and CDR2 (germline): ENHRY, SYGVKD. TCRdb re-called the 5' RACE reads through MiXCR, storing one row per CDR3 protein. Found here are some 590,000 distinct CDR3 sequences, more than 9% of them singletons; the top ten hold more than 2.5%. Another study also made use of these data, one on yellow fever vaccine responses in identical twins.

The chain couples TRBV10-3 to TRBJ2-2, with 9 nucleotides matching TRBD2. The sample was PBMCs. The clonotype comes from a young woman in good health. The CDR3 nucleotides are TGTGCCATCAGTGAGCGCGGGAGGGCCACCGGCACCGGGGAGCTGTTTTTT. Amino acids: CAISERGRATGTGELFF.